This note documents a single TCR beta chain sequence. Assay used: immunoSEQ multiplex PCR; TCRdb lists only in-frame clones, some missing. In the table there are some 300,000 clones, 70% to 90% of which are singletons. The data derive from a study of blood T cell repertoires in COVID-19. The wider study: Material from acute and convalescent COVID-19 was sourced from the United States, Italy and Spain.

The CDR3 covers 14 residues. Losses at the gene ends were 4 bases for V and 2 bases for J; bases not matched to a gene: 3. From germline, CDR1 is SGHRS and CDR2 YFSETQ. Allocation to cohorts depended on clinical history reported by the participants. The specimen sequenced was PBMCs or T cells enriched from blood (not recorded which). The chain joins TRBV5-1 to TRBJ1-1, with 9 bases fitting TRBD1. This sequence originates from a woman aged 25 to 39 who had recovered from COVID-19. DNA of the CDR3: TGCGCCAGCAGCCCACAGGGGGCAAACACTGAAGCTTTCTTT. Translated: CASSPQGANTEAFF.